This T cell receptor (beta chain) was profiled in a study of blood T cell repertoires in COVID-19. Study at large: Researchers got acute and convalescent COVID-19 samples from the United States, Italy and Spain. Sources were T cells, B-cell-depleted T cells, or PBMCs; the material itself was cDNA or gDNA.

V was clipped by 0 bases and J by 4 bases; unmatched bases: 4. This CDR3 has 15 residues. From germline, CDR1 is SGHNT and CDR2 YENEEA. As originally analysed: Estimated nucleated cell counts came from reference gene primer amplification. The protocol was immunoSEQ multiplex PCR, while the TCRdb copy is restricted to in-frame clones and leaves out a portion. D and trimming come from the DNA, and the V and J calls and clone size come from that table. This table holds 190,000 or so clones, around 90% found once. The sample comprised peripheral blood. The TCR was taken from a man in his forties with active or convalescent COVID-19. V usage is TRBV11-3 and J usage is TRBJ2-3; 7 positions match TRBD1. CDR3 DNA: TGTGCCAGCAGCTTAGACCAGGGGGTGGCAGATACGCAGTATTTT. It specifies CASSLDQGVADTQYF.